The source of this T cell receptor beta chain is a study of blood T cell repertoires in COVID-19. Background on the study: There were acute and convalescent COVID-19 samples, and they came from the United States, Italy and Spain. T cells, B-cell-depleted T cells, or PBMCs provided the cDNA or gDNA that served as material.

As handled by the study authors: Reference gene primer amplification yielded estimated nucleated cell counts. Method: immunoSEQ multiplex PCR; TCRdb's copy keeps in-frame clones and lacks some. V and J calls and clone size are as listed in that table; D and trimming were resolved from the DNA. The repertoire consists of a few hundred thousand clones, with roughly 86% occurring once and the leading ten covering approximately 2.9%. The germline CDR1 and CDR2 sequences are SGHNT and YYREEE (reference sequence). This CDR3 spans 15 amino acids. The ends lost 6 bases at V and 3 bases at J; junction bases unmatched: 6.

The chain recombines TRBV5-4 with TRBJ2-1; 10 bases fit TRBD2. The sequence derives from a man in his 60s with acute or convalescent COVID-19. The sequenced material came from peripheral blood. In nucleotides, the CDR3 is TGTGCCAGCACCTCGCCTAGCGGGGGCTACAATGAGCAGTTCTTC. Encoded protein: CASTSPSGGYNEQFF. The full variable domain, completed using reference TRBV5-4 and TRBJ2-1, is ETGVTQSPTHLIKTRGQQVTLRCSSQSGHNTVSWYQQALGQGPQFIFQYYREEENGRGNFPPRFSGLQFPNYSSELNVNALELDDSALYLCASTSPSGGYNEQFFGPGTRLTVL.